The entry below describes one T cell receptor (beta chain). The target antigen is unknown. This specimen comes from a study of cytomegalovirus exposure and HLA in healthy donors. Turning to the study itself: Some 180 million T cells yielded 100 million or so unique TCR beta sequences in earlier analysis. General observations from the study: Most TCR beta V segments were productive about 90% or about 30% of the time in an earlier analysis.

Researchers ran the PCR with 60 Vbeta and 13 Jbeta primers. Clones were sequenced by immunoSEQ multiplex PCR, and TCRdb holds only the in-frame ones, with some missing. The repertoire consists of some 130,000 clones, with about 79% occurring once and the leading ten covering 2% to 3%. The CDR3 extends over 15 amino acids. V was shortened by 0 bases and J by 2 bases, with 8 bases between the two germline ends. Germline V lookup: CDR1 LGHNA, CDR2 YSLEER. The sequence was collected from a man in his fifties or sixties in good health and CMV-seronegative. The genes are TRBV4-3 and TRBJ1-3, with D unclear. Material for sequencing was PBMCs. CDR3 sequence reads: CASSQDMRAGNTIYF. The CDR3 coding sequence is TGCGCCAGCAGCCAAGATATGAGGGCTGGAAACACCATATATTTT.